The 4 T cell receptor beta chains below all came from one sample that was sequenced in a study of PD-1 blockade in classical Hodgkin lymphoma. This sample's time point: cycle 4 day 1 (C4D1), after 6 weeks of nivolumab. Autologous stem cell transplantation was followed by relapse in every patient, and brentuximab vedotin exposure varied. Sequencing was performed with immunoSEQ multiplex PCR; in TCRdb, only in-frame clones are kept and a portion is missing. Of 75,000 to 95,000 clones listed, approximately 83% were seen once; the top ten hold 15% to 20%. The sequences come from peripheral blood mononuclear cells (PBMCs), collected before the fourth cycle of nivolumab. Receptor source: a human donor with classical Hodgkin lymphoma.

This clone came up once. The chain carries TRBV5-4 and TRBJ1-1; no clear D gene. Germline CDR1 reads SGHNT; CDR2 reads YYREEE (reference sequence). There are 12 residues in the CDR3. The V and J ends lost 5 bases and 3 bases respectively, with 8 bases between them. CDR3: CASSWEDTEAFF. In DNA, the CDR3 is TGTGCCAGCAGTTGGGAAGACACTGAAGCTTTCTTT.

The chain recombines TRBV2 with TRBJ2-1, with 8 nucleotides matching TRBD2. Germline lookup yields CDR1 SNHLY and CDR2 FYNNEI. This CDR3 region has 16 residues. The V and J ends lost 1 base and 9 bases, in that order; junction bases with no gene match: 11. Here the CDR3 reads CASSEGGLARGGEQFF. The CDR3 DNA is TGTGCCAGCAGTGAAGGCGGACTAGCCCGGGGCGGTGAGCAGTTCTTC.

This clone was observed once. The CDR3 reads CASSQGGLAGGGETQYF. The CDR3 DNA sequence: TGTGCCAGCAGCCAAGGGGGTTTGGCGGGAGGAGGAGAGACCCAGTACTTC. The V gene is TRBV4-2, the J gene TRBJ2-5; 8 bases match TRBD2. V shed 1 base, J shed 4 bases, and the junction held 11 bases outside the gene matches. Germline CDR1 reads LGHNA; CDR2 reads YNFKEQ. The CDR3 spans 17 residues.

The genes are TRBV11-2 and TRBJ2-1, with D maybe TRBD2 (6 bases). There are 18 residues in the CDR3. From germline, CDR1 is SGHAT and CDR2 FQNNGV. V was shortened by 5 bases and J by 1 base, with 21 bases between the two germline ends. The CDR3: CASSPRGLAYRSYNEQFF. In DNA form, the CDR3 reads TGTGCCAGCAGCCCCCGGGGCCTAGCGTATAGATCCTACAATGAGCAGTTCTTC.